What follows are 6 T cell receptor beta chains derived from one specimen sequenced in a study of PD-1 blockade in classical Hodgkin lymphoma. TCRdb's table, derived via immunoSEQ multiplex PCR, lists solely in-frame clones and lacks some. The data hold under 30,000 clones, with roughly two thirds observed a single time. The patients all showed relapse after autologous stem cell transplantation, while their brentuximab vedotin exposure varied. The sample was peripheral blood mononuclear cells (PBMCs), taken at baseline. The receptor set was obtained from a human donor with classical Hodgkin lymphoma.

The chain employs TRBV30 and TRBJ2-5; 12 bases are a match to TRBD2. The CDR3 contains 14 residues. Germline V CDR1 and CDR2: GTSNPN, SVGIG (reference sequence). V dropped 5 bases and J dropped 4; count of bases not matched to a gene: 5. The DNA for the CDR3 is TGTGCCTGGCGACTAGCGGGAGAACCAGAGACCCAGTACTTC. It specifies CAWRLAGEPETQYF.

The chain recombines TRBV6-5 with TRBJ1-5; D possibly corresponds to TRBD1 (5 bases). The CDR3 totals 15 residues. CDR1 is MNHEY and CDR2 is SVGAGI in the germline V gene. Trimming cost V 6 bases and J 4 bases, with 16 bases left between them. The CDR3 protein is CASRSGASENQPQHF. CDR3 DNA sequence: TGTGCCAGCAGGAGTGGGGCCTCGGAGAATCAGCCCCAGCATTTT.

This clone came up a few times. The chain uses TRBV4-3 and TRBJ2-5; 9 positions agree with TRBD1. Looked up from germline, CDR1 is LGHNA and CDR2 is YSLEER. J lost 5 bases, V lost 4 bases, and 8 bases had no gene match. The CDR3 totals 15 residues. The CDR3 sequence is CASSLDRGATETQYF. The CDR3 DNA reads as TGCGCCAGCAGCCTCGACAGGGGGGCGACTGAGACCCAGTACTTC.

V and J are TRBV28 and TRBJ2-7; D remains unclear. Germline values: CDR1 MDHEN, CDR2 SYDVKM. The V end lost 7 bases, the J end lost 2 bases, and 12 bases lay between the germline ends. This CDR3 has 13 amino acids. The CDR3 spells CASNRLIPYEQYV. DNA for the CDR3: TGTGCCAGCAATCGTCTAATCCCCTACGAGCAGTACGTC.

V and J are TRBV7-8 and TRBJ2-7; D call uncertain. Germline CDR1 is SGHVS and CDR2 is FQNEAQ. This CDR3 is 16 amino acids long. Trimming pared 6 bases from V and 2 bases from J, leaving 20 bases between. The CDR3 bases are TGTGCCAGCAGAAATATTTCTCGGACGCTCCCCTACGAGCAGTACTTC. Amino acid sequence: CASRNISRTLPYEQYF.

The chain carries TRBV7-2 and TRBJ1-1, with no clear D. V was pared by 0 bases and J by 8 bases, with 10 bases between. This CDR3 spans 13 amino acids. CDR1 and CDR2 (germline): SGHTA, FQGNSA. Here the CDR3 DNA reads TGTGCCAGCAGCTTAGCGCGGGTTGAGGAAGCTTTCTTT. This encodes CASSLARVEEAFF.